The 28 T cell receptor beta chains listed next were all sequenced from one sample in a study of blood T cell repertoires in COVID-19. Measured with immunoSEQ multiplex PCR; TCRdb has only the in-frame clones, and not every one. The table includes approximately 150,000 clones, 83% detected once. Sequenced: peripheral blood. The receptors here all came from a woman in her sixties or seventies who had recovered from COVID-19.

CDR3 in amino acids: CASSHPDPGGTIYF. The DNA for the CDR3 is TGTGCCAGCAGCCACCCGGACCCCGGGGGCACCATATATTTT. The gene calls are TRBV3-1 (or the pseudogene TRBV3-2) and TRBJ1-3; possibly TRBD1 for D (5 bases). Germline lookup yields CDR1 LGHDT and CDR2 YNNKEL (reference sequence). The CDR3 loop spans 14 amino acids. V lost 3 bases, J lost 9 bases, and 15 bases lay in between.

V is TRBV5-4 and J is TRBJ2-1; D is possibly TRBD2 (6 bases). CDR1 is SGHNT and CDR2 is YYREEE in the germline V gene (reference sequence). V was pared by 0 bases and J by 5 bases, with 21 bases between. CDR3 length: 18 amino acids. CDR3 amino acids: CASSLGLGTRRPDNEQFF. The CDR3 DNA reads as TGTGCCAGCAGCTTGGGACTAGGGACCAGGAGACCCGACAATGAGCAGTTCTTC.

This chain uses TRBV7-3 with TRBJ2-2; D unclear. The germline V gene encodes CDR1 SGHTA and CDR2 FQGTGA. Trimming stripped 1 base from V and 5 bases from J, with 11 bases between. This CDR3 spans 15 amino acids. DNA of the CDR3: TGTGCCAGCAGCTTAAACCCCCCCAGAACCGGGGAGCTGTTTTTT. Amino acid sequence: CASSLNPPRTGELFF.

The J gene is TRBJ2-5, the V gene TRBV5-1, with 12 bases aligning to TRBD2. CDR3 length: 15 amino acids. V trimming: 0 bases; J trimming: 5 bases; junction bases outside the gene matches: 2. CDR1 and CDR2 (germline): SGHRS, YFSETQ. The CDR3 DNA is TGCGCCAGCAGCTTGGCCGGGACTAGCGGGGAGACCCAGTACTTC. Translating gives CASSLAGTSGETQYF.

This chain's CDR3 is CASSLRLAGDEQFF. CDR3 sequence (DNA): TGTGCCAGCAGTTTAAGACTAGCGGGGGATGAGCAGTTCTTC. This chain links TRBV27 with TRBJ2-1, with 12 bases that match TRBD2. This CDR3 region has 14 residues. V lost 2 bases, J lost 8 bases, and 1 base stayed unmatched. Germline V CDR1 and CDR2: MNHEY, SMNVEV (reference sequence).

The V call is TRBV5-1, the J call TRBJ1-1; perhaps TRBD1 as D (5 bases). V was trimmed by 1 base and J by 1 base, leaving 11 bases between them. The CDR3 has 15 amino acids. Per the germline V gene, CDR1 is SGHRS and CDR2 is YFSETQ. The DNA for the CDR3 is TGCGCCAGCAGCTTGACAGGTGGGCCGAACACTGAAGCTTTCTTT. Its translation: CASSLTGGPNTEAFF.

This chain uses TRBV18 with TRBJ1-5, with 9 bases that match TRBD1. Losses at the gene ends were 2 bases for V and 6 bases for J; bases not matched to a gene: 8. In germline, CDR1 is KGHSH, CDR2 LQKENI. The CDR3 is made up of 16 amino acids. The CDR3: CASSPATGGSGQPQHF. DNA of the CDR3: TGTGCCAGCTCACCAGCTACAGGGGGCTCAGGTCAGCCCCAGCATTTT. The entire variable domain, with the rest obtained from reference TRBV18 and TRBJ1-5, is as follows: NAGVMQNPRHLVRRRGQEARLRCSPMKGHSHVYWYRQLPEEGLKFMVYLQKENIIDESGMPKERFSAEFPKEGPSILRIQQVVRGDSAAYFCASSPATGGSGQPQHFGDGTRLSIL.

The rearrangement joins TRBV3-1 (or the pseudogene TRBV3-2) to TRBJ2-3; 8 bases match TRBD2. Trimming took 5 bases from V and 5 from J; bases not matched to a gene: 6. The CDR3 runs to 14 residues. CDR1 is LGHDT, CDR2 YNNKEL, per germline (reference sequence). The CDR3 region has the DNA TGTGCCAGCAGCAGTAGCGGGGCGGGAGATACGCAGTATTTT. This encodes CASSSSGAGDTQYF.

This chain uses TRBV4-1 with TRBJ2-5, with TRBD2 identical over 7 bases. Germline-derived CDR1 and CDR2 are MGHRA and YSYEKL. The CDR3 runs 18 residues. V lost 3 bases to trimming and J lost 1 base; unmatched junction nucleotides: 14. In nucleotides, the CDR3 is TGCGCCAGCAGCCAGAAGGGGCGGAGAACTAGCGCCCAAGAGACCCAGTACTTC. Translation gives CASSQKGRRTSAQETQYF.

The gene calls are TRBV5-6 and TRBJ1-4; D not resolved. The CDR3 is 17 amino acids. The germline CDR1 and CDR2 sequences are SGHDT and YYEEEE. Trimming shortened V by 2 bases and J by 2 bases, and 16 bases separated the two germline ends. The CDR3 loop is CASSFRPGGVTNEKLFF. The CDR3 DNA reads TGTGCCAGCAGCTTCCGCCCGGGTGGCGTGACTAATGAAAAACTGTTTTTT.

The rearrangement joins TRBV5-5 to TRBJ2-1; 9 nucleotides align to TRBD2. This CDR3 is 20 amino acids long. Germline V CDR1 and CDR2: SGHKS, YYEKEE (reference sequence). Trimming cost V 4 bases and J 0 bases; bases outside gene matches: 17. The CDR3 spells CASSPRGASGAFSSYNEQFF. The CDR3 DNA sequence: TGTGCCAGCAGCCCGAGGGGGGCTAGCGGGGCCTTCAGCTCCTACAATGAGCAGTTCTTC.

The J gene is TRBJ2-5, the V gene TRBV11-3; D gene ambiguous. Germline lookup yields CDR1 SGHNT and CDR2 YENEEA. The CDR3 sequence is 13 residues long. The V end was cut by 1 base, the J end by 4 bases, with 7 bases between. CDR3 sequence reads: CASSLGSRETQYF. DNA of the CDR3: TGTGCCAGCAGCTTAGGTTCCAGAGAGACCCAGTACTTC.

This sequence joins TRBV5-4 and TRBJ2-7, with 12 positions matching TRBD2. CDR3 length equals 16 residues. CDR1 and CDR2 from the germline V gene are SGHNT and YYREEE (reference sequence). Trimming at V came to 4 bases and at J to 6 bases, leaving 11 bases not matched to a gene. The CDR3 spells CASSTTLLAGGVEQYF. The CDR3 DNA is TGTGCCAGCAGCACCACCCTACTAGCGGGAGGAGTCGAGCAGTACTTC. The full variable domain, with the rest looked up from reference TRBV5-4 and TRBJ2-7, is ETGVTQSPTHLIKTRGQQVTLRCSSQSGHNTVSWYQQALGQGPQFIFQYYREEENGRGNFPPRFSGLQFPNYSSELNVNALELDDSALYLCASSTTLLAGGVEQYFGPGTRLTVT.

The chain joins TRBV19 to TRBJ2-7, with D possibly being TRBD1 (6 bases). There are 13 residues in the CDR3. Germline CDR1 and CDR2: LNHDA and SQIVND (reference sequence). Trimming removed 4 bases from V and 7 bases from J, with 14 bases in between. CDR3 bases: TGTGCCAGTAGTAGGCAGGGGATAGGTGAGCAGTACTTC. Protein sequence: CASSRQGIGEQYF.

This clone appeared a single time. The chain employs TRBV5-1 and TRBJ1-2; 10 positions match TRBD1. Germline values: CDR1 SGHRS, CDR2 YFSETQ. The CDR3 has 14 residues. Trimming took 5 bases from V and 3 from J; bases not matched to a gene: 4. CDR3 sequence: CASRPGTGDYGYTF. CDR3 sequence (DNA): TGCGCCAGCAGACCGGGGACAGGGGACTATGGCTACACCTTC.

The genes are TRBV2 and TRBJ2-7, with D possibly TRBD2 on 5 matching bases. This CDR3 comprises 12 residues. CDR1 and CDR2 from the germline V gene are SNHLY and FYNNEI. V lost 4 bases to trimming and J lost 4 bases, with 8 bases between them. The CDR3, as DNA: TGTGCCAGCAGTGTTCGGGGATACGAGCAGTACTTC. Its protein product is CASSVRGYEQYF.

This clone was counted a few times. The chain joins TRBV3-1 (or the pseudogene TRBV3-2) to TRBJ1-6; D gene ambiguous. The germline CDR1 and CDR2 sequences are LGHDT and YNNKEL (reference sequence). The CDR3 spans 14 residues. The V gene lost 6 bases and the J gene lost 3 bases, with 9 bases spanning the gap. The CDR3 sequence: CASSPGIYNSPLHF. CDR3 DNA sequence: TGTGCCAGCAGTCCCGGGATCTATAATTCACCCCTCCACTTT.

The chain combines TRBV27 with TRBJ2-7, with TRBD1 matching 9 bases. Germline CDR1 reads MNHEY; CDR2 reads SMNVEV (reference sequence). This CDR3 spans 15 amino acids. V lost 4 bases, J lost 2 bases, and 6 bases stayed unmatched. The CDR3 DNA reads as TGTGCCAGCAGTTGGCGGGACAGGGATGCCTACGAGCAGTACTTC. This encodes CASSWRDRDAYEQYF.

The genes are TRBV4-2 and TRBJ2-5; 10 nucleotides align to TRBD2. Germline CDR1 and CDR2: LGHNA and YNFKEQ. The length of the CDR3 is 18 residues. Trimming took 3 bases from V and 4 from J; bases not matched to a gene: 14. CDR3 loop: CASSHFQASGRALETQYF. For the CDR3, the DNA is TGTGCCAGCAGCCATTTCCAGGCCAGCGGGAGGGCCTTAGAGACCCAGTACTTC.

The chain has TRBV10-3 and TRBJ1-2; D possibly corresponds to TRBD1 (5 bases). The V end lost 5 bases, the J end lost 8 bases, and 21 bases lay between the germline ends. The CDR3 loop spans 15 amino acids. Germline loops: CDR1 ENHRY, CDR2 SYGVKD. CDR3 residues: CAISLPEGRVRGYTF. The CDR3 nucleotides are TGTGCCATCAGTCTCCCCGAGGGGAGGGTGCGGGGCTACACCTTC.

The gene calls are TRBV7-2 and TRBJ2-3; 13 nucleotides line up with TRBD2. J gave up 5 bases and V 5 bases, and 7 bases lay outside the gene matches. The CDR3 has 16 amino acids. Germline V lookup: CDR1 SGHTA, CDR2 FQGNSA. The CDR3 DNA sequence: TGTGCCAGCAGCCCCAGACTAGCGGGAGGTGGAGATACGCAGTATTTT. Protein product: CASSPRLAGGGDTQYF.

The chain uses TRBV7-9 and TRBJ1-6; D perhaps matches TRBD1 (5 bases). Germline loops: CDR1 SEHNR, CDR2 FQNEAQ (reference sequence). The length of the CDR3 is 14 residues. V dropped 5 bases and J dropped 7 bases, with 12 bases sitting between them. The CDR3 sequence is CASSPPGGNSPLHF. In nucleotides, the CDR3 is TGTGCCAGCAGCCCTCCCGGGGGAAATTCACCCCTCCACTTT.

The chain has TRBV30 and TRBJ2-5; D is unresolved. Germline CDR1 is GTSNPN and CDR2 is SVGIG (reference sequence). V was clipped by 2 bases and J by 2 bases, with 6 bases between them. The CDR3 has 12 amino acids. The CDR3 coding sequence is TGTGCCTGGAGTTCCAGACAAGAGACCCAGTACTTC. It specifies CAWSSRQETQYF.

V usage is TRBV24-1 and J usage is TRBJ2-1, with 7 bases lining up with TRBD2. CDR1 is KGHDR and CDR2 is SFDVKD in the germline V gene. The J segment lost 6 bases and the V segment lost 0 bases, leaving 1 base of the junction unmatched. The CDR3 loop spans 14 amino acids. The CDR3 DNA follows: TGTGCCACCAGTGATTTGTCGGGGGGCAATGAGCAGTTCTTC. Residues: CATSDLSGGNEQFF.

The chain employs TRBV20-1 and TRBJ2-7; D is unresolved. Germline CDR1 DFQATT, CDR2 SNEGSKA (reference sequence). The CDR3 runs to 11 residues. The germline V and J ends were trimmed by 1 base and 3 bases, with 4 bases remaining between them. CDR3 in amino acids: CSARVRYEQYF. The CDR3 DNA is TGCAGTGCTAGAGTCCGCTACGAGCAGTACTTC.

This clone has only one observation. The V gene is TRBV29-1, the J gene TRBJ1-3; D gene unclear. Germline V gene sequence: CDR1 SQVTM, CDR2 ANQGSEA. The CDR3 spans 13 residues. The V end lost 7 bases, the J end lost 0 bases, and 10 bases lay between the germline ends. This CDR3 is CSAGWASGNTIYF. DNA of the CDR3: TGCAGCGCAGGATGGGCCTCTGGAAACACCATATATTTT.

The CDR3 sequence: CASSPVDRESEQYF. CDR3 DNA: TGCGCCAGCAGCCCCGTCGACAGGGAGTCCGAGCAGTACTTC. The chain recombines TRBV5-1 with TRBJ2-7; 7 bases fit TRBD1. CDR3 length equals 14 residues. Trimming removed 4 bases from V and 6 bases from J; junction bases left unmatched: 10. CDR1 is SGHRS and CDR2 is YFSETQ in the germline V gene.

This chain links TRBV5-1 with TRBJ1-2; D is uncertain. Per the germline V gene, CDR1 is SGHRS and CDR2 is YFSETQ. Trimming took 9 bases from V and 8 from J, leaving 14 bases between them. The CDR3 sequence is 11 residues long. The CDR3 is CATTSGGGYTF. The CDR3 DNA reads TGCGCCACCACCTCGGGTGGCGGCTACACCTTC. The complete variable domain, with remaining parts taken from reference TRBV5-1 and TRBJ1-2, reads KAGVTQTPRYLIKTRGQQVTLSCSPISGHRSVSWYQQTPGQGLQFLFEYFSETQRNKGNFPGRFSGRQFSNSRSEMNVSTLELGDSALYLCATTSGGGYTFGSGTRLTVV.